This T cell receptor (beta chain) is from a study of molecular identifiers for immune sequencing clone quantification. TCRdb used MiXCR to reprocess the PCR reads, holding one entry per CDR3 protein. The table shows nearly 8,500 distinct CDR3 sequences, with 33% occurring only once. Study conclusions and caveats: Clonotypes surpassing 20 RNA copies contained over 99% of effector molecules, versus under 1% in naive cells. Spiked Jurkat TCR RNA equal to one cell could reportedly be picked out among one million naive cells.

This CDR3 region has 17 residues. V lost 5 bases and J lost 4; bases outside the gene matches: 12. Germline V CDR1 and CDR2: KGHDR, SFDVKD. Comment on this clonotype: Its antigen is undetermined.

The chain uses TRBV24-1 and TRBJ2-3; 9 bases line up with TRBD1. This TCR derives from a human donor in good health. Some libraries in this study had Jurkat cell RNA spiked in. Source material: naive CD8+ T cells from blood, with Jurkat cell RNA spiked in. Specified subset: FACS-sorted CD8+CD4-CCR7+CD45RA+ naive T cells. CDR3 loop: CATSGILTGGYADTQYF. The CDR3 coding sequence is TGTGCCACCAGTGGGATCCTAACAGGGGGCTACGCAGATACGCAGTATTTT.